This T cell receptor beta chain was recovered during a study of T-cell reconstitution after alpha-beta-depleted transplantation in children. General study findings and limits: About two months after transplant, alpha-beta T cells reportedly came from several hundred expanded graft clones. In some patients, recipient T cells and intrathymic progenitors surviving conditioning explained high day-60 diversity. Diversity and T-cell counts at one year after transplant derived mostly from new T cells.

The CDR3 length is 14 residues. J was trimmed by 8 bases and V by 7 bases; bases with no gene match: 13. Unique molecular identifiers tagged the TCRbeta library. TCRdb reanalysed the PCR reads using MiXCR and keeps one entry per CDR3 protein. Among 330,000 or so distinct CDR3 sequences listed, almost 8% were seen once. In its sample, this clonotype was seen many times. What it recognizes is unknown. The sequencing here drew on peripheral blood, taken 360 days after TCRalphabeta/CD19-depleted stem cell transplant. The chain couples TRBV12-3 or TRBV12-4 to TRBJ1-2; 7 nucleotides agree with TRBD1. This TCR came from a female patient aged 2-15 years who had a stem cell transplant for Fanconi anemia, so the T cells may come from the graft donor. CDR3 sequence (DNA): TGTGCCAGCAAGACCCCGGGACAGTCCGGCGGCTACACCTTC. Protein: CASKTPGQSGGYTF.